One and the same sample provided the 15 T cell receptor beta chains below, sequenced in a study of T cells after yellow fever vaccination. Via MiXCR, TCRdb re-called the 5' RACE reads, giving one row per CDR3 protein. The profile shows approximately 600,000 distinct CDR3 sequences, around an eighth of them singletons. The sequencing used PBMCs, collected on the day of the yellow fever booster vaccination. All receptors come from a man younger than 40 who received the YFV17D yellow fever vaccine.

J is TRBJ1-4 and V is TRBV6-1; TRBD1 agrees at 9 bases. In germline, CDR1 is MNHNS, CDR2 SASEGT. The CDR3 covers 14 residues. V lost 6 bases, J lost 8 bases, and 7 bases stayed unmatched. The CDR3 protein is CASRVGQGGEKLFF. DNA of the CDR3: TGTGCCAGCAGAGTGGGACAGGGAGGGGAAAAACTGTTTTTT.

This chain's CDR3 is CASSLGPPQHF. CDR3 bases: TGTGCCAGCAGTTTAGGTCCCCCCCAGCATTTT. This chain links TRBV28 with TRBJ1-5; D uncertain. V lost 2 bases to trimming and J lost 10 bases, with 6 bases between them. The germline CDR1 and CDR2 sequences are MDHEN and SYDVKM. This CDR3 has 11 amino acids.

This clonotype was counted only a few times. The J gene is TRBJ2-3, the V gene TRBV27, with 7 bases lining up with TRBD2. Germline V lookup: CDR1 MNHEY, CDR2 SMNVEV (reference sequence). This CDR3 spans 16 amino acids. V was clipped by 5 bases and J by 4 bases; unmatched bases: 12. CDR3 protein: CASSLPGGREADTQYF. As DNA, the CDR3 is TGTGCCAGCAGTCTGCCGGGGGGACGGGAGGCAGATACGCAGTATTTT.

CDR3: CAWSSGLADEQFF. CDR3 in DNA: TGTGCCTGGAGTTCGGGACTAGCGGATGAGCAGTTCTTC. The chain joins TRBV30 to TRBJ2-1; 11 bases are a match to TRBD2. The CDR3 covers 13 residues. Germline V gene lookup returns CDR1 GTSNPN and CDR2 SVGIG (reference sequence). Unmatched junction bases numbered 2, after V lost 2 bases and J lost 8 bases. Looking up the rest from reference TRBV30 and TRBJ2-1 gives the full variable domain: SQTIHQWPATLVQPVGSPLSLECTVEGTSNPNLYWYRQAAGRGLQLLFYSVGIGQISSEVPQNLSASRPQDRQFILSSKKLLLSDSGFYLCAWSSGLADEQFFGPGTRLTVL.

This chain links TRBV29-1 with TRBJ2-7; 10 bases line up with TRBD1. This CDR3 has 14 amino acids. The V gene's germline CDR1 is SQVTM and CDR2 ANQGSEA. V was pared by 4 bases and J by 9 bases, with 12 bases of the junction left unmatched. CDR3 nucleotide sequence: TGCAGCGTTGGGACAGGGGGAGATACTACGAGGCAGTACTTC. Amino acid sequence: CSVGTGGDTTRQYF.

In its sample, this clonotype was seen a few times. V usage is TRBV21-1 and J usage is TRBJ2-2. TRBV21-1 is recorded as a pseudogene. This CDR3 comprises 14 residues. CDR3 nucleotide sequence: TGTGCCAGCGAGCAGGAGAAGGACACCGGGGAGCTGTTTTTT. Its translation is CASEQEKDTGELFF.

This clonotype appeared a few times. The chain employs TRBV7-2 and TRBJ1-1; unclear D gene. CDR1 is SGHTA, CDR2 FQGNSA, per germline. The CDR3 sequence is 14 residues long. V was clipped by 5 bases and J by 5 bases, with 15 bases between them. DNA of the CDR3: TGTGCCAGCAGCCCGTCGACGGGCAGAACTGAAGCTTTCTTT. It yields the protein CASSPSTGRTEAFF.

In DNA form, the CDR3 reads TGTGCCAGCAGCTTTATGGGCTTCGGTGAGCAGTTCTTC. Its protein is CASSFMGFGEQFF. The chain uses TRBV7-2 and TRBJ2-1; D remains unclear. Germline-derived CDR1 and CDR2 are SGHTA and FQGNSA. CDR3 length: 13 amino acids. Between the trimmed V and J ends, which lost 3 bases and 9 bases, there was a span of 12 bases.

This clonotype showed up just a few times. The genes are TRBV29-1 and TRBJ1-1; 7 bases match TRBD1. The CDR3 totals 14 residues. Germline assignment: CDR1 SQVTM and CDR2 ANQGSEA. Losses at the gene ends were 5 bases for V and 4 bases for J; bases not matched to a gene: 10. The CDR3: CSVPGGGRGTEAFF. DNA of the CDR3: TGCAGCGTTCCCGGAGGGGGCAGGGGCACTGAAGCTTTCTTT.

This clonotype was recorded many times. The chain carries TRBV29-1 and TRBJ2-1; 8 nucleotides agree with TRBD2. Germline CDR1 and CDR2: SQVTM and ANQGSEA. The V segment lost 6 bases and the J segment 7 bases; nucleotides outside the gene matches: 8. This CDR3 is 13 amino acids long. The DNA of the CDR3 is TGCAGCGTGAGGACTAGCAGAGTAAATGAGCAGTTCTTC. Amino acid sequence: CSVRTSRVNEQFF.

This clonotype has a handful of counts. This chain connects TRBV20-1 to TRBJ2-1, with TRBD2 matching over 11 bases. The V gene's germline CDR1 is DFQATT and CDR2 SNEGSKA (reference sequence). This CDR3 has 13 residues. The J segment lost 8 bases and the V segment lost 3 bases, leaving 3 bases of the junction unmatched. CDR3 DNA: TGCAGTGCTAGTACTAGCGGGAGTGATGAGCAGTTCTTC. Translated: CSASTSGSDEQFF.

The gene calls are TRBV6-1 and TRBJ2-2, with D unclear. Trimming cost V 3 bases and J 0 bases, with 11 bases left between them. Germline CDR1 MNHNS, CDR2 SASEGT. This CDR3 has 16 amino acids. The DNA for the CDR3 is TGTGCCAGCAGTGATAGACGCCAATCGAACACCGGGGAGCTGTTTTTT. This sequence encodes CASSDRRQSNTGELFF.

The chain has TRBV4-3 and TRBJ2-1; TRBD2 matches 12 bases. The germline CDR1 and CDR2 sequences are LGHNA and YSLEER. V lost 1 base to trimming and J lost 9 bases; unmatched junction nucleotides: 7. This CDR3 region has 16 residues. The CDR3 loop is CASSQAPSGRAVEQFF. The DNA of the CDR3 is TGCGCCAGCAGCCAAGCTCCTAGCGGGAGGGCGGTTGAGCAGTTCTTC.

This clonotype showed up just once. A read error may produce the germline difference seen at one junction end. This chain uses TRBV6-1 with TRBJ2-7, with D maybe TRBD2 (5 bases). This CDR3 has 13 residues. The germline CDR1 and CDR2 sequences are MNHNS and SASEGT. DNA for the CDR3: TGTGCCAGCAGTGAAGCGGACTTCTACGAGGAGTACTTC. The encoded protein is CASSEADFYEEYF.

Worth noting for this clonotype: A much larger clone lies one base from this, so it may be a read error. The chain is built from TRBV20-1 and TRBJ2-7; tentative D call: TRBD2 (6 bases). V was shortened by 6 bases and J by 1 base, with 13 bases between the two germline ends. The CDR3 totals 13 residues. Germline V gene lookup returns CDR1 DFQATT and CDR2 SNEGSKA (reference sequence). The CDR3 coding sequence is TGCAGTGCATACGGGAGTAGGTCCTACGAGCAGTACTTC. Translated, it gives CSAYGSRSYEQYF.